One sample yielded the 29 T cell receptor beta chains listed below, sequenced in a study of T cell responses to AZD1222 COVID-19 vaccine. Sequencing used immunoSEQ multiplex PCR; TCRdb keeps in-frame clones, though not all of them. The sample has some 150,000 clones, approximately 89% seen once. This specimen was peripheral blood, taken on day 0 of AZD1222 vaccination. These receptors all come from an adult in good health.

The chain links TRBV5-1 to TRBJ2-1, with TRBD2 matching 10 bases. V gave up 1 base and J gave up 6 bases; unmatched junction bases: 10. CDR3 length equals 17 residues. Germline values: CDR1 SGHRS, CDR2 YFSETQ. The CDR3 loop is CASSLSVLAGARNEQFF. The DNA of the CDR3 is TGCGCCAGCAGCTTGTCAGTGCTAGCGGGGGCCCGCAATGAGCAGTTCTTC.

The chain joins TRBV4-3 to TRBJ2-7; 9 bases are a match to TRBD2. The CDR3 is 17 residues long. The V gene end was trimmed by 1 base and the J gene end by 6 bases; junction bases not matched to a gene: 13. The germline CDR1 and CDR2 sequences are LGHNA and YSLEER. This CDR3 is CASSQVVLGGRASEQYF. Written as DNA, the CDR3 is TGCGCCAGCAGCCAAGTAGTACTTGGCGGGAGGGCGTCCGAGCAGTACTTC.

The chain carries TRBV9 and TRBJ2-1, with 7 bases matching TRBD1. Germline values: CDR1 SGDLS, CDR2 YYNGEE. This CDR3 has 15 residues. The V segment lost 0 bases and the J segment 6 bases; nucleotides outside the gene matches: 6. CDR3 nucleotide sequence: TGTGCCAGCAGCGTAGGTGGAACAGGGGCCAATGAGCAGTTCTTC. It translates to CASSVGGTGANEQFF. Full variable domain (outside the CDR3, taken from reference TRBV9 and TRBJ2-1): DSGVTQTPKHLITATGQRVTLRCSPRSGDLSVYWYQQSLDQGLQFLIQYYNGEERAKGNILERFSAQQFPDLHSELNLSSLELGDSALYFCASSVGGTGANEQFFGPGTRLTVL.

The chain links TRBV5-1 to TRBJ2-3, with a possible D match to TRBD2 (5 bases). Germline CDR1 and CDR2: SGHRS and YFSETQ. The CDR3 extends over 18 amino acids. Trimming cost V 2 bases and J 0 bases, with 19 bases left between them. The CDR3 reads CASSLRGNYEISTDTQYF. As DNA, the CDR3 is TGCGCCAGCAGCTTAAGAGGGAATTACGAAATTAGCACAGATACGCAGTATTTT.

A few counts support this clone. The chain uses TRBV21-1 and TRBJ2-7; the D call of TRBD1 is as the table states it, not checked on the DNA. TRBV21-1 is flagged as a pseudogene. The CDR3 is made up of 14 amino acids. Here the CDR3 reads CASSVSSRVDEQYF. The DNA of the CDR3 is TGTGCCAGCAGCGTATCATCCAGGGTCGACGAGCAGTACTTC.

This clone was detected only once. The V call is TRBV6-5, the J call TRBJ1-2, with D possibly matching TRBD1 (5 bases). CDR1 and CDR2 (germline): MNHEY, SVGAGI. V dropped 9 bases and J dropped 0 bases, with 11 bases sitting between them. The CDR3 loop spans 13 amino acids. DNA of the CDR3: TGTGCCAGGCCTCCGGGGGCTAACTATGGCTACACCTTC. Its protein is CARPPGANYGYTF.

The V gene is TRBV2, the J gene TRBJ1-5, with D hard to call. This CDR3 comprises 13 residues. Trimming took 8 bases from V and 0 from J, leaving 8 bases between them. Germline V gene lookup returns CDR1 SNHLY and CDR2 FYNNEI. CDR3 sequence reads: CASGRDSNQPQHF. The CDR3 DNA follows: TGTGCCAGCGGGCGGGATAGCAATCAGCCCCAGCATTTT.

The chain couples TRBV5-1 to TRBJ2-7; D is possibly TRBD2 (6 bases). The CDR3 totals 14 residues. Per germline, CDR1 SGHRS and CDR2 YFSETQ. Trimming pared 0 bases from V and 6 bases from J, leaving 13 bases between. CDR3 DNA sequence: TGCGCCAGCAGCTTGGTTCGGGAGTGGTTCGAGCAGTACTTC. Protein: CASSLVREWFEQYF.

The J gene is TRBJ1-2, the V gene TRBV28; possible D gene TRBD1, 6 bases. CDR1 is MDHEN and CDR2 is SYDVKM in the germline V gene. Trimming took off 7 bases at V and 0 bases at J, with 12 bases between the two ends. This CDR3 comprises 14 residues. CDR3 coding DNA: TGTGCCAGCATCGGTGGGGGCGCTAACTATGGCTACACCTTC. Its translation is CASIGGGANYGYTF.

The CDR3 DNA sequence: TGTGCCAGCAGCTTATACAGGGGGCTTGATAATTCACCCCTCCACTTT. Its translation is CASSLYRGLDNSPLHF. J is TRBJ1-6 and V is TRBV7-6; TRBD1 matches 9 bases. V was pared by 2 bases and J by 5 bases, with 4 bases of the junction left unmatched. Germline CDR1 reads SGHVS; CDR2 reads FNYEAQ. The CDR3 length is 16 residues. Looking up the rest from reference TRBV7-6 and TRBJ1-6 gives the full variable domain: GAGVSQSPRYKVTKRGQDVALRCDPISGHVSLYWYRQALGQGPEFLTYFNYEAQQDKSGLPNDRFSAERPEGSISTLTIQRTEQRDSAMYRCASSLYRGLDNSPLHFGNGTRLTVT.

This clone was picked up one time. The CDR3 nucleotides read TGTGCCAGCAGCCAAATGGGGGGCTACGAGCAGTACTTC. It yields the protein CASSQMGGYEQYF. The chain couples TRBV14 to TRBJ2-7; D is perhaps TRBD2 (6 bases). Germline CDR1 SGHDN, CDR2 FVKESK. There are 13 residues in the CDR3. Between the trimmed V and J ends, which lost 2 bases and 3 bases, there was a span of 8 bases.

This chain uses TRBV24-1 with TRBJ2-2, with D possibly being TRBD1 (5 bases). The CDR3 runs 16 residues. CDR1 and CDR2 (germline): KGHDR, SFDVKD. Trimming shortened V by 4 bases and J by 4 bases, and 15 bases separated the two germline ends. For the CDR3, the DNA is TGTGCCACCAGTGAGGCAGGGTCCCGCGGCACCGGGGAGCTGTTTTTT. The encoded protein is CATSEAGSRGTGELFF.

The chain carries TRBV10-3 and TRBJ2-3; 8 bases fit TRBD1. The CDR3 spans 17 residues. The V segment lost 0 bases and the J segment 4 bases; nucleotides outside the gene matches: 9. CDR1 and CDR2 (germline): ENHRY, SYGVKD. The CDR3 loop is CAISESIGTGEADTQYF. The CDR3 DNA reads TGTGCCATCAGTGAGTCGATAGGGACAGGAGAGGCAGATACGCAGTATTTT.

This clone occurred once. The rearrangement links TRBV28 to TRBJ1-5; D remains unclear. This CDR3 contains 14 residues. With 3 bases removed from V and 6 bases from J, the gap between germline ends came to 12 bases. The germline V gene encodes CDR1 MDHEN and CDR2 SYDVKM. The CDR3 reads CASSFLGEGQPQHF. Written as DNA, the CDR3 is TGTGCCAGCAGTTTCTTAGGAGAGGGTCAGCCCCAGCATTTT.

This chain links TRBV7-2 with TRBJ2-5; TRBD2 agrees at 10 bases. The CDR3 contains 15 residues. Germline trimming cut 3 bases from V and 4 bases from J; bases unmatched to any gene: 5. CDR1 and CDR2 from the germline V gene are SGHTA and FQGNSA. The CDR3 DNA reads as TGTGCCAGCAGCTTCAGCGGGAGGGGGGCAGAGACCCAGTACTTC. This encodes CASSFSGRGAETQYF.

The gene calls are TRBV7-2 and TRBJ1-6, with unresolved D. The CDR3 extends over 14 amino acids. V was pared by 1 base and J by 10 bases, with 11 bases between. Per the germline V gene, CDR1 is SGHTA and CDR2 is FQGNSA. This chain's CDR3 is CASSLDSPPSPLHF. The CDR3 region has the DNA TGTGCCAGCAGCTTAGACAGCCCACCCTCACCCCTCCACTTT.

The chain carries TRBV18 and TRBJ1-1, with D unresolved. Trimming shortened V by 3 bases and J by 3 bases, and 11 bases separated the two germline ends. This CDR3 is built from 14 residues. Germline loops: CDR1 KGHSH, CDR2 LQKENI. CDR3 in DNA: TGTGCCAGCTCACCCCAGACTGAGGACACTGAAGCTTTCTTT. Translating it yields CASSPQTEDTEAFF.

The chain uses TRBV4-2 and TRBJ2-2; D gene uncertain. The V end was cut by 0 bases, the J end by 1 base, with 12 bases between. CDR3 length: 17 amino acids. The germline V gene encodes CDR1 LGHNA and CDR2 YNFKEQ. CDR3 DNA sequence: TGTGCCAGCAGCCAAGACGGTATGGGAAAGAACACCGGGGAGCTGTTTTTT. Protein product: CASSQDGMGKNTGELFF.

The gene calls are TRBV29-1 and TRBJ2-7; 10 bases agree with TRBD2. V trimming: 6 bases; J trimming: 0 bases; junction bases outside the gene matches: 8. CDR1 SQVTM and CDR2 ANQGSEA come from the germline V gene. CDR3 length equals 15 residues. For the CDR3, the DNA is TGCAGCGTAACAGGACTAGCGGAGAGCTCCTACGAGCAGTACTTC. This codes for CSVTGLAESSYEQYF.

This clone was picked up one time. V and J are TRBV6-2 or TRBV6-3 and TRBJ1-2; D possibly corresponds to TRBD1 (5 bases). Germline lookup yields CDR1 MNHEY and CDR2 SVGEGT. The CDR3 is 18 residues long. V lost 2 bases and J 2 bases, leaving 21 bases between the germline ends. The DNA of the CDR3 is TGTGCCAGCAGTTACCCGGGGAACCCCGGGGCTGGGAACTATGGCTACACCTTC. Translation: CASSYPGNPGAGNYGYTF.

This chain joins TRBV5-6 and TRBJ1-4, with TRBD1 identical over 9 bases. CDR3 length: 19 residues. V dropped 0 bases and J dropped 8; count of bases not matched to a gene: 17. Germline loops: CDR1 SGHDT, CDR2 YYEEEE. CDR3 nucleotide sequence: TGTGCCAGCAGCTTGGGCCCCGGGACAGGGATCTCCGAGAGGGAAAAACTGTTTTTT. Protein product: CASSLGPGTGISEREKLFF.

V gene TRBV24-1 combines with J gene TRBJ2-7, with D hard to call. The CDR3 loop spans 13 amino acids. CDR1 is KGHDR and CDR2 is SFDVKD in the germline V gene. V lost 3 bases and J 0 bases, leaving 5 bases between the germline ends. The CDR3 here is CATSDLLSYEQYF. Written as DNA, the CDR3 is TGTGCCACCAGTGATCTTCTCTCCTACGAGCAGTACTTC.

This clone is a singleton in its sample. The CDR3 here is CASLTGVNTGELFF. CDR3 DNA sequence: TGTGCCAGCCTGACGGGAGTAAACACCGGGGAGCTGTTTTTT. V usage is TRBV28 and J usage is TRBJ2-2, with a tentative D call TRBD2 (6 bases). The germline V gene has CDR1 MDHEN and CDR2 SYDVKM. V was pared by 8 bases and J by 2 bases, with 12 bases between. There are 14 residues in the CDR3.

The rearrangement uses TRBV6-2 or TRBV6-3 and TRBJ1-1, with D possibly TRBD1 on 5 matching bases. The length of the CDR3 is 16 residues. With 4 bases removed from V and 0 bases from J, the gap between germline ends came to 15 bases. Germline CDR1 is MNHEY and CDR2 is SVGEGT. The CDR3 region is CASSWRTHDMNTEAFF. As DNA, the CDR3 is TGTGCCAGCAGTTGGCGGACACACGACATGAACACTGAAGCTTTCTTT.

This clone was counted a single time. The CDR3 DNA is TGTGCCAGCAGCTTATTGGGAGGGGTTTCTGGAAACACCATATATTTT. Protein product: CASSLLGGVSGNTIYF. V and J are TRBV5-6 and TRBJ1-3; maybe TRBD1 (5 bases). CDR1 and CDR2 from the germline V gene are SGHDT and YYEEEE. The CDR3 contains 16 residues. V lost 2 bases to trimming and J lost 1 base, with 13 bases between them. Using reference TRBV5-6 and TRBJ1-3 for the parts outside the CDR3, the full variable domain is DAGVTQSPTHLIKTRGQQVTLRCSPKSGHDTVSWYQQALGQGPQFIFQYYEEEERQRGNFPDRFSGHQFPNYSSELNVNALLLGDSALYLCASSLLGGVSGNTIYFGEGSWLTVV.

The chain joins TRBV5-1 to TRBJ2-1, with a tentative D call TRBD1 (6 bases). Trimming shortened V by 4 bases and J by 3 bases, and 11 bases separated the two germline ends. The CDR3 is made up of 14 amino acids. Germline V gives CDR1 SGHRS, CDR2 YFSETQ. CDR3 sequence reads: CASSPQGNYNEQFF. The CDR3 DNA reads TGCGCCAGCAGCCCTCAGGGGAACTACAATGAGCAGTTCTTC.

DNA of the CDR3: TGTGCCAGCATCGGGGTGGGTGGCTACACCTTC. Amino acid sequence: CASIGVGGYTF. V is TRBV28 and J is TRBJ1-2; no clear D gene. Germline CDR1 MDHEN, CDR2 SYDVKM. Trimming removed 7 bases from V and 7 bases from J, with 10 bases in between. CDR3 length equals 11 residues.

This rearrangement joins TRBV4-3 to TRBJ2-2; 10 positions match TRBD2. Trimming at V came to 1 base and at J to 6 bases, leaving 8 bases not matched to a gene. CDR1 and CDR2 (germline): LGHNA, YSLEER. This CDR3 is built from 17 residues. In DNA form, the CDR3 reads TGCGCCAGCAGCCAAGTATCCAGCGGGAGGGCCGCCGGGGAGCTGTTTTTT. Translation: CASSQVSSGRAAGELFF.

CDR3 sequence: CASSSGQGIRSKFF. The CDR3 nucleotides read TGTGCCAGCAGCTCGGGACAGGGGATTCGATCGAAGTTTTTT. V is TRBV7-9 and J is TRBJ1-4; TRBD1 matches 10 bases. J lost 16 bases, V lost 4 bases, and 12 bases had no gene match. Germline CDR1 and CDR2: SEHNR and FQNEAQ (reference sequence). The CDR3 is made up of 14 amino acids. Full variable domain (rest looked up from reference TRBV7-9 and TRBJ1-4): DTGVSQNPRHKITKRGQNVTFRCDPISEHNRLYWYRQTLGQGPEFLTYFQNEAQLEKSRLLSDRFSAERPKGSFSTLEIQRTEQGDSAMYLCASSSGQGIRSKFFGSGTQLSVL.